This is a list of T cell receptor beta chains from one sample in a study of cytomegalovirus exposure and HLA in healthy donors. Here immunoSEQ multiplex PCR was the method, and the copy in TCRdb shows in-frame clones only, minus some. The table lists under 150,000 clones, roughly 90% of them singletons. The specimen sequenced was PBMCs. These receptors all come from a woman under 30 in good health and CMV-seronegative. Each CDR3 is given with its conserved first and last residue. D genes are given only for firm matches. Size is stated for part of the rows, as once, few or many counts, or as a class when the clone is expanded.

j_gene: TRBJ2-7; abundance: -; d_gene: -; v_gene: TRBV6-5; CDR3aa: CAVKDRVSYEQYF; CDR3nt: TGTGCCGTCAAGGACAGAGTCTCCTACGAGCAGTACTTC
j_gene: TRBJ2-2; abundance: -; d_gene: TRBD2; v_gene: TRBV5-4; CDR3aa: CASLGEGLPGELFF; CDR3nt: TGTGCCAGCTTGGGGGAGGGCCTCCCCGGGGAGCTGTTTTTT
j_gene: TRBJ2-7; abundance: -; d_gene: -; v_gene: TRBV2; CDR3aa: CASSDAGAYEQYF; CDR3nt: TGTGCCAGCAGTGATGCAGGGGCCTACGAGCAGTACTTC
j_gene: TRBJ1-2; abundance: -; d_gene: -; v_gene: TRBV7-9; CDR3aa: CASSDTRGYTF; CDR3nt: TGTGCCAGCAGCGACACACGTGGCTACACCTTC
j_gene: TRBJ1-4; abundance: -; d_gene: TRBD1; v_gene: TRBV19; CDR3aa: CATQDRGIGEKLFF; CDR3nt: TGTGCCACTCAAGACAGGGGAATTGGAGAAAAACTGTTTTTT
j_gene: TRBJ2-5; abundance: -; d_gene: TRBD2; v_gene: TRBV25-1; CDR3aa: CASSERGGGQETQYF; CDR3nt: TGTGCCAGCAGTGAACGGGGCGGGGGCCAAGAGACCCAGTACTTC
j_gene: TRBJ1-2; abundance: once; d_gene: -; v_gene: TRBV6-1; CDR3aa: CASSDRGYGYTF; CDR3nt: TGTGCCAGCAGTGACAGGGGCTATGGCTACACCTTC
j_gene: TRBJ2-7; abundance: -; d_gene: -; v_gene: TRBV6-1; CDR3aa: CASSREINYEQYF; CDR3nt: TGTGCCAGCAGCCGGGAGATCAACTACGAGCAGTACTTC
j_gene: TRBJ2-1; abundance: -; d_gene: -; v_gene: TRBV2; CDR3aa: CASSVREQFF; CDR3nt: TGTGCCAGCAGTGTCCGGGAGCAGTTCTTC
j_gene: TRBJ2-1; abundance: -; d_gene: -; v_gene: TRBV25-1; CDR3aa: CASSDAGVEFF; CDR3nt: TGTGCCAGCAGTGACGCCGGGGTGGAGTTCTTC
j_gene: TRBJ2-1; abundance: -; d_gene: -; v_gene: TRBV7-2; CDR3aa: CASSLGPSPFRKNEQFF; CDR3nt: TGTGCCAGCAGCTTAGGGCCTAGCCCGTTCCGAAAAAATGAGCAGTTCTTC
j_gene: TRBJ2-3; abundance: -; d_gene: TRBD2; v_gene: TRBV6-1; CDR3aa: CASSELAGGPDTQYF; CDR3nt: TGTGCCAGCAGTGAACTAGCGGGGGGGCCAGATACGCAGTATTTT
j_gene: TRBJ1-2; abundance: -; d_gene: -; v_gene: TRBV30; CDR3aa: CAWSVRRDYGYTF; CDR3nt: TGTGCCTGGAGTGTACGCAGGGATTATGGCTACACCTTC
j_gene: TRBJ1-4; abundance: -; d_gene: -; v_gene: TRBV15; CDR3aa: CATSGGPGPGEKLFF; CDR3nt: TGTGCCACCAGCGGCGGGCCTGGCCCGGGTGAAAAACTGTTTTTT
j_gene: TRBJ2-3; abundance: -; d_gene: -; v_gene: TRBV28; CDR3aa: CAIQAVYSTDTQYF; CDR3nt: TGTGCCATCCAAGCGGTATATAGCACAGATACGCAGTATTTT
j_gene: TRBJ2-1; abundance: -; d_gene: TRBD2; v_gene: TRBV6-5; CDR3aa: CASTAGGYNEQFF; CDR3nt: TGTGCCAGCACGGCGGGAGGGTACAATGAGCAGTTCTTC
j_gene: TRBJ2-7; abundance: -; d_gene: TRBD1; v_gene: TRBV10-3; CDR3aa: CAISGGQGASLEQYF; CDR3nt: TGTGCCATCAGCGGAGGACAGGGGGCTTCGCTCGAGCAGTACTTC
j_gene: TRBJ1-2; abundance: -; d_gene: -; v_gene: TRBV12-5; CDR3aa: CASGPAGKHYGYTF; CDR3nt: TGTGCTAGTGGTCCCGCGGGGAAGCACTATGGCTACACCTTC
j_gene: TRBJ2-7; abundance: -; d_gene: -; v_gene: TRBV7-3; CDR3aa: CASSLAAGEYF; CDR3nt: TGTGCCAGCAGCTTAGCGGCAGGGGAATATTTC
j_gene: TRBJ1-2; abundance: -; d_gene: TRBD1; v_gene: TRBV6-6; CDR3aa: CASSPRDRGVNYGYTF; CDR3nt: TGTGCCAGCAGTCCTCGGGACAGGGGAGTCAACTATGGCTACACCTTC
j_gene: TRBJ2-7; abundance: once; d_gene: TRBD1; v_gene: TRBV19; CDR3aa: CASRTGGEQYF; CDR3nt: TGTGCCAGTAGAACAGGGGGCGAGCAGTACTTC
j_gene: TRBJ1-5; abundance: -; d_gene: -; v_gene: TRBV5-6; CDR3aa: CASSLAGRYQPQHF; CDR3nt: TGTGCCAGCAGCTTGGCAGGGCGTTATCAGCCCCAGCATTTT
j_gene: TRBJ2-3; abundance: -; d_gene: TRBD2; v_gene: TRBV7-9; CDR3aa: CASSLVSLPSGGSTDTQYF; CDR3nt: TGTGCCAGCAGCTTAGTATCGCTCCCCAGCGGGGGTAGCACAGATACGCAGTATTTT
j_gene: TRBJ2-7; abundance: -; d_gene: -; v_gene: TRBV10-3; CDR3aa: CAISEQDVLYEQYF; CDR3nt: TGTGCCATCAGCGAACAGGATGTCCTCTACGAGCAGTACTTC
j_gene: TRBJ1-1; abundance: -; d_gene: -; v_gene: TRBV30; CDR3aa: CAWTRPLQGRVGAFF; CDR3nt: TGTGCCTGGACTCGTCCATTACAGGGCCGGGTAGGAGCTTTCTTT
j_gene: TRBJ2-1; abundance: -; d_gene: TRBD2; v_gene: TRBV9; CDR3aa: CASSVASGSGNEQFF; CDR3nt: TGTGCCAGCAGCGTAGCTAGCGGGAGCGGGAATGAGCAGTTCTTC
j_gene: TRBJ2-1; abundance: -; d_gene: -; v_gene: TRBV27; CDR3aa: CASSLGAGLYFF; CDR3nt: TGTGCCAGCAGTTTGGGCGCGGGGTTATACTTCTTC
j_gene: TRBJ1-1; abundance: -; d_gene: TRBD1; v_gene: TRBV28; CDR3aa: CASSWGQGEAFF; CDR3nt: TGTGCCAGCAGTTGGGGACAGGGCGAAGCTTTCTTT
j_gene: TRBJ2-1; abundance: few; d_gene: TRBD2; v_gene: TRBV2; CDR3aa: CASSDSLAGAGEQFF; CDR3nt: TGTGCCAGCAGTGACTCCCTAGCGGGAGCCGGTGAGCAGTTCTTC
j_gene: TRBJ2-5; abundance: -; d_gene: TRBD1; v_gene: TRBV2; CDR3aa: CASSLYPGTGDQETQYF; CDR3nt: TGTGCCAGCAGTCTCTATCCCGGGACAGGGGATCAAGAGACCCAGTACTTC
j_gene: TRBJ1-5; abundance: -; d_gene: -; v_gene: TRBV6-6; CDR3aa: CASSNAETNQPQHF; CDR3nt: TGTGCCAGCAGCAACGCGGAGACCAATCAGCCCCAGCATTTT
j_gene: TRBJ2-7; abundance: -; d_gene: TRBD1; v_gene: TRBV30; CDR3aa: CAQSPGTAYEQYF; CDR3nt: TGTGCCCAATCTCCCGGGACAGCCTACGAGCAGTACTTC
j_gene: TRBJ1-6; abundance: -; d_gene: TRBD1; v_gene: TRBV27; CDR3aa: CASRTGQANSPLHF; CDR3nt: TGTGCCAGCAGAACGGGACAGGCTAATTCACCCCTCCACTTT
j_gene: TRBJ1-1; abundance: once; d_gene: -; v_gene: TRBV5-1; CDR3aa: CASSLISGGNTEAFF; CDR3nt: TGCGCCAGCAGCTTGATAAGCGGGGGTAACACTGAAGCTTTCTTT
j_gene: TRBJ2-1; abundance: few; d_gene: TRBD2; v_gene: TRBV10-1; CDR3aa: CASSDGGDDNEQFF; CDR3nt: TGCGCCAGCAGTGACGGGGGGGACGACAATGAGCAGTTCTTC
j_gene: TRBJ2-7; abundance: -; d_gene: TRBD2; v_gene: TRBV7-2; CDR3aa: CASSFGSGMIYEQYF; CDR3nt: TGTGCCAGCAGCTTCGGTAGCGGGATGATTTACGAGCAGTACTTC
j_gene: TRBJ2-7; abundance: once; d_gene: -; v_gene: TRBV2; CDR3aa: CASSQVVTTLSYEQYF; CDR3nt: TGTGCCAGCAGCCAAGTGGTGACTACCCTGTCCTACGAGCAGTACTTC
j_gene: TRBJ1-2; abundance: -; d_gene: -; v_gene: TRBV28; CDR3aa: CASSFEENYGYTF; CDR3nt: TGTGCCAGCAGTTTTGAGGAGAACTATGGCTACACCTTC
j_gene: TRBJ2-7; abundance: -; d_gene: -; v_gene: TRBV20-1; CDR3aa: CSARDTNEQYF; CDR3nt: TGCAGTGCTAGGGACACGAACGAGCAGTACTTC
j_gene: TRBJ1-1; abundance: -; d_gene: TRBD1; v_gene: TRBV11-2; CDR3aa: CASSTRPGQGQTTEAFF; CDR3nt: TGTGCCAGCAGCACTAGACCGGGACAGGGTCAAACCACTGAAGCTTTCTTT